Listed here are 25 T cell receptor beta chains from one sample, sequenced in a study of blood T cell repertoires in COVID-19. Generated by immunoSEQ multiplex PCR, the TCRdb table keeps only in-frame clones and is missing some. The sample lists more than 70,000 clones; 86% were seen once. Sequenced: peripheral blood. These receptors originate from a woman aged 80 or over with acute or convalescent COVID-19.

V usage is TRBV6-2 or TRBV6-3 and J usage is TRBJ2-1, with 7 positions matching TRBD2. V shed 2 bases and J 0 bases; nucleotides not matched to a gene: 10. The V gene's germline CDR1 is MNHEY and CDR2 SVGEGT. This CDR3 has 18 residues. As DNA, the CDR3 is TGTGCCAGCAGTTACCTGGCTAGCGGTGGGGGCTCCTACAATGAGCAGTTCTTC. Translation: CASSYLASGGGSYNEQFF.

The chain is built from TRBV10-1 and TRBJ2-3; D may be TRBD1 (7 bases). CDR3 size: 15 residues. Trimming shortened V by 4 bases and J by 0 bases, and 11 bases separated the two germline ends. The germline V gene encodes CDR1 WNHNN and CDR2 SYGVQD (reference sequence). CDR3 nucleotide sequence: TGCGCCAGCAGTGGGACAGGAGGGAGCACAGATACGCAGTATTTT. It yields the protein CASSGTGGSTDTQYF.

This clone was seen only a few times. The V call is TRBV7-8, the J call TRBJ1-5; 8 bases are a match to TRBD1. Germline V gene lookup returns CDR1 SGHVS and CDR2 FQNEAQ. The CDR3 has 13 amino acids. Trimming removed 5 bases from V and 5 bases from J; junction bases left unmatched: 2. Here the CDR3 reads CASSVDRDQPQHF. Written as DNA, the CDR3 is TGTGCCAGCAGCGTGGACAGGGATCAGCCCCAGCATTTT.

V gene TRBV5-4 combines with J gene TRBJ2-5; 11 positions match TRBD2. V shed 4 bases, J shed 4 bases, and the junction held 6 bases outside the gene matches. Per germline, CDR1 SGHNT and CDR2 YYREEE (reference sequence). The CDR3 sequence is 15 residues long. CDR3 in DNA: TGTGCCAGCAGCCGGGGACTAGCGGCGGTAGAGACCCAGTACTTC. This sequence encodes CASSRGLAAVETQYF.

The gene calls are TRBV15 and TRBJ2-7, with 8 bases that match TRBD1. Germline lookup yields CDR1 LNHNV and CDR2 YYDKDF (reference sequence). CDR3 size: 15 residues. After removal of 1 base from V and 7 bases from J, the junction contained 9 bases not matched to a gene. In nucleotides, the CDR3 is TGTGCCACCAGCAGAGTAGAGCAGGGGGCCCGGGAGCAGTACTTC. This sequence encodes CATSRVEQGAREQYF.

The chain employs TRBV7-6 and TRBJ1-1, with 7 bases fitting TRBD1. This CDR3 contains 10 residues. Trimming removed 8 bases from V and 6 bases from J; junction bases left unmatched: 0. Germline V CDR1 and CDR2: SGHVS, FNYEAQ. This CDR3 reads CASQGAEAFF. For the CDR3, the DNA is TGTGCCAGCCAGGGGGCTGAAGCTTTCTTT.

The V and J genes are TRBV19 and TRBJ1-1, with D maybe TRBD1 (5 bases). CDR3 length: 15 amino acids. V was shortened by 3 bases and J by 2 bases, with 13 bases between the two germline ends. CDR1 is LNHDA and CDR2 is SQIVND in the germline V gene (reference sequence). The chain's CDR3 is CASSMIGGRNTEAFF. As DNA, the CDR3 is TGTGCCAGTAGTATGATCGGGGGTAGAAACACTGAAGCTTTCTTT.

V usage is TRBV27 and J usage is TRBJ1-4; D gene unclear. Germline V gene data show CDR1 as MNHEY and CDR2 as SMNVEV (reference sequence). Trimming removed 2 bases from V and 3 bases from J, with 16 bases in between. The CDR3 loop spans 17 amino acids. CDR3 nucleotides: TGTGCCAGCAGTTTAAGACACACCTCGAGGGCTAATGAAAAACTGTTTTTT. Protein product: CASSLRHTSRANEKLFF.

This clone has only one observation. The chain employs TRBV28 and TRBJ2-7; TRBD2 might be the D (6 bases). The CDR3 is made up of 15 amino acids. V was cut by 7 bases and J by 2 bases, with 18 bases left in between. Germline CDR1 is MDHEN and CDR2 is SYDVKM. CDR3 amino acids: CASIPRLRGTYEQYF. Here the CDR3 DNA reads TGTGCCAGCATCCCCCGCCTCCGCGGGACCTACGAGCAGTACTTC.

The rearrangement links TRBV15 to TRBJ2-7; D possibly corresponds to TRBD1 (6 bases). From germline, CDR1 is LNHNV and CDR2 YYDKDF (reference sequence). The CDR3 contains 17 residues. V was clipped by 0 bases and J by 2 bases, with 17 bases between them. The CDR3 here is CATSRDLQGSFPYEQYF. DNA for the CDR3: TGTGCCACCAGCAGAGACCTGCAGGGGTCTTTCCCCTACGAGCAGTACTTC.

The chain combines TRBV7-2 with TRBJ2-3; tentatively, D is TRBD2 (5 bases). This CDR3 contains 13 residues. Germline V gives CDR1 SGHTA, CDR2 FQGNSA. Trimming took 2 bases from V and 4 from J, leaving 7 bases between them. The chain's CDR3 is CASSLRAADTQYF. CDR3 nucleotide sequence: TGTGCCAGCAGCTTAAGAGCGGCAGATACGCAGTATTTT.

The sample holds one count of this clone. The chain uses TRBV18 and TRBJ1-1, with TRBD1 matching 11 bases. Germline CDR1 and CDR2: KGHSH and LQKENI. CDR3 length: 16 amino acids. V dropped 4 bases and J dropped 0; count of bases not matched to a gene: 4. The CDR3 spells CASSQGQGDLNTEAFF. The CDR3 DNA reads as TGTGCCAGCTCACAGGGACAGGGGGACTTGAACACTGAAGCTTTCTTT. Using reference TRBV18 and TRBJ1-1 for the parts outside the CDR3, the full variable domain is NAGVMQNPRHLVRRRGQEARLRCSPMKGHSHVYWYRQLPEEGLKFMVYLQKENIIDESGMPKERFSAEFPKEGPSILRIQQVVRGDSAAYFCASSQGQGDLNTEAFFGQGTRLTVV.

The chain has TRBV18 and TRBJ1-3; D may be TRBD1 (5 bases). V was shortened by 1 base and J by 0 bases, with 7 bases between the two germline ends. Germline CDR1 KGHSH, CDR2 LQKENI. The CDR3 runs to 15 residues. CDR3 region: CASSPQTDSGNTIYF. The CDR3 DNA is TGTGCCAGCTCACCACAGACAGACTCTGGAAACACCATATATTTT.

The rearrangement uses TRBV7-3 and TRBJ2-1; 7 bases agree with TRBD2. The germline gives CDR1 SGHTA, CDR2 FQGTGA. With V trimmed by 7 bases and J by 7 bases, 10 bases remained unmatched. This CDR3 is 14 amino acids long. CDR3 region: CASTTGWEGNEQFF. CDR3 coding DNA: TGTGCCAGCACCACGGGGTGGGAGGGGAATGAGCAGTTCTTC.

V is TRBV24-1 and J is TRBJ2-1, with D tentatively TRBD2 (7 bases). The ends were cut back, 0 bases at V and 8 bases at J, with 16 bases in the middle. Germline V gene data show CDR1 as KGHDR and CDR2 as SFDVKD. The CDR3 length is 16 residues. CDR3 in DNA: TGTGCCACCAGTGATTTGGGGTCTCCGGGGGGCGATGAGCAGTTCTTC. Amino acids: CATSDLGSPGGDEQFF.

V is TRBV21-1 and J is TRBJ1-5; TRBD1, as called in the table, went unchecked against the DNA. TRBV21-1 is annotated as a pseudogene. The CDR3 has 15 residues. CDR3 nucleotides: TGTGCCAGCAGCAGGACAGGGGGCCAGGGACAGCCCCAGCATTTT. Protein product: CASSRTGGQGQPQHF.

The chain links TRBV19 to TRBJ2-7, with 7 bases identical to TRBD1. Trimming removed 2 bases from V and 2 bases from J; junction bases left unmatched: 6. This CDR3 contains 15 residues. The germline V gene has CDR1 LNHDA and CDR2 SQIVND (reference sequence). CDR3: CASSIQGEFTYEQYF. Here the CDR3 DNA reads TGTGCCAGTAGTATACAGGGGGAGTTTACCTACGAGCAGTACTTC.

The chain employs TRBV28 and TRBJ1-1, with 12 bases that match TRBD1. There are 14 residues in the CDR3. The germline V gene has CDR1 MDHEN and CDR2 SYDVKM. V was clipped by 6 bases and J by 11 bases; unmatched bases: 10. Here the CDR3 reads CASSYGGTGGLAFF. In DNA form, the CDR3 reads TGTGCCAGCAGCTATGGGGGGACAGGGGGCTTGGCTTTCTTT. Filled out from reference TRBV28 and TRBJ1-1, the complete variable domain reads DVKVTQSSRYLVKRTGEKVFLECVQDMDHENMFWYRQDPGLGLRLIYFSYDVKMKEKGDIPEGYSVSREKKERFSLILESASTNQTSMYLCASSYGGTGGLAFFGQGTRLTVV.

The V gene is TRBV5-6, the J gene TRBJ1-4; D is possibly TRBD1 (5 bases). Germline assignment: CDR1 SGHDT and CDR2 YYEEEE. The germline V and J ends were trimmed by 0 bases and 5 bases, with 11 bases remaining between them. The CDR3 has 15 amino acids. The CDR3 reads CASSLARGGNEKLFF. The CDR3 DNA reads as TGTGCCAGCAGCTTGGCCCGGGGGGGAAATGAAAAACTGTTTTTT.

The chain combines TRBV5-1 with TRBJ1-6; TRBD1 is a possible D gene (5 bases). The CDR3 has 16 residues. V was pared by 4 bases and J by 5 bases, with 16 bases between. Germline loops: CDR1 SGHRS, CDR2 YFSETQ. DNA for the CDR3: TGCGCCAGCAGCAGGCGCCAGGGATCCAATAATTCACCCCTCCACTTT. This codes for CASSRRQGSNNSPLHF.

The chain links TRBV25-1 to TRBJ1-5; D may be TRBD1 (5 bases). Germline CDR1 is MGHDK and CDR2 is SYGVNS. The CDR3 runs 13 residues. V was pared by 6 bases and J by 5 bases, with 11 bases between. The DNA for the CDR3 is TGTGCCAGCAGCCAACAAGGGGATCAGCCCCAGCATTTT. This encodes CASSQQGDQPQHF.

The chain has TRBV6-6 and TRBJ1-5; the D is unclear. V shed 6 bases and J shed 3 bases, with 15 bases lying between them. The CDR3 loop spans 15 amino acids. Germline V gene lookup returns CDR1 MNHNY and CDR2 SVGAGI (reference sequence). Here the CDR3 reads CASRPAPRVNQPQHF. CDR3 coding DNA: TGTGCCAGCAGACCCGCCCCCCGCGTCAATCAGCCCCAGCATTTT.

This clone was detected once. This chain connects TRBV9 to TRBJ2-3; 8 positions agree with TRBD2. CDR3 size: 16 residues. V shed 2 bases, J shed 3 bases, and the junction held 8 bases outside the gene matches. Germline assignment: CDR1 SGDLS and CDR2 YYNGEE. CDR3 coding DNA: TGTGCCAGCAGCGTCCTCGGGGGGGCCGGGACAGATACGCAGTATTTT. As protein: CASSVLGGAGTDTQYF.

The chain links TRBV15 to TRBJ2-2; 8 positions agree with TRBD2. Germline V lookup: CDR1 LNHNV, CDR2 YYDKDF (reference sequence). The V gene end was trimmed by 2 bases and the J gene end by 6 bases; junction bases not matched to a gene: 5. The CDR3 covers 15 residues. The CDR3 loop is CATSRPAGGPGELFF. The CDR3 nucleotides are TGTGCCACCAGCAGACCCGCGGGGGGTCCCGGGGAGCTGTTTTTT.

This rearrangement joins TRBV11-3 to TRBJ2-5; D possibly corresponds to TRBD1 (7 bases). In germline, CDR1 is SGHNT, CDR2 YENEEA. This CDR3 is built from 13 residues. Deletions cut 3 bases from V and 5 bases from J, with 10 bases between. CDR3 amino acids: CASSLSGGETQYF. CDR3 sequence (DNA): TGTGCCAGCAGCTTGTCAGGGGGGGAGACCCAGTACTTC.